This entry lists 23 T cell receptor beta chains sequenced from one sample in a study of T cells in Graves' hyperthyroidism and ophthalmopathy. The source material, RNA transcripts, was used to amplify TCR beta CDR3 regions. Researchers ran a first-round RT-PCR on the TCR CDR3 using the HTBI primer set. In TCRdb, the multiplex PCR reads were re-called with MiXCR into one record per CDR3 protein. The table shows hundreds of thousands of distinct CDR3 sequences, with about a sixth occurring only once. The sequenced material came from blood. Receptors were obtained from a woman aged 18 to 35 with Graves' hyperthyroidism.

This chain connects TRBV5-6 to TRBJ2-2; 10 nucleotides align to TRBD1. The CDR3 sequence is 14 residues long. V shed 2 bases, J shed 9 bases, and the junction held 4 bases outside the gene matches. Germline loops: CDR1 SGHDT, CDR2 YYEEEE. The CDR3 DNA reads as TGTGCCAGCAGCTTAGGGACAGGGGTCCGGGAGCTGTTTTTT. It is translated as CASSLGTGVRELFF.

The chain links TRBV7-9 to TRBJ1-2; 7 nucleotides line up with TRBD1. The CDR3 contains 14 residues. J lost 7 bases, V lost 6 bases, and 11 bases had no gene match. CDR1 is SEHNR, CDR2 FQNEAQ, per germline (reference sequence). The CDR3 loop is CASRINRDSGGYTF. In nucleotides, the CDR3 is TGTGCCAGCAGAATTAACCGGGACAGCGGTGGCTACACCTTC.

This clonotype was recorded many times. The chain joins TRBV24-1 to TRBJ1-1, with unresolved D. The germline CDR1 and CDR2 sequences are KGHDR and SFDVKD. This CDR3 spans 13 amino acids. The V and J ends lost 9 bases and 3 bases respectively, with 13 bases between them. The CDR3 DNA follows: TGTGCCACCCGGCGGAGGGTAGACACTGAAGCTTTCTTT. It translates to CATRRRVDTEAFF.

V gene TRBV19 combines with J gene TRBJ2-1, with TRBD2 matching 14 bases. CDR3 length: 19 amino acids. V trimming: 0 bases; J trimming: 6 bases; junction bases outside the gene matches: 10. The germline CDR1 and CDR2 sequences are LNHDA and SQIVND (reference sequence). CDR3 amino acids: CASSIDPPGLAGARNEQFF. For the CDR3, the DNA is TGTGCCAGTAGTATAGATCCACCGGGACTAGCGGGAGCTCGCAATGAGCAGTTCTTC.

The chain employs TRBV5-1 and TRBJ2-5; D unclear. The V end lost 3 bases, the J end lost 7 bases, and 7 bases lay between the germline ends. The CDR3 spans 11 residues. The germline V gene has CDR1 SGHRS and CDR2 YFSETQ. Here the CDR3 reads CASSSTLTQYF. For the CDR3, the DNA is TGCGCCAGCAGCTCTACTTTGACCCAGTACTTC.

The CDR3 sequence is CSGGSLAGVSNEQFF. As DNA, the CDR3 is TGCAGCGGTGGATCACTAGCGGGAGTTTCCAATGAGCAGTTCTTC. The chain uses TRBV29-1 and TRBJ2-1, with 11 nucleotides matching TRBD2. Trimming removed 7 bases from V and 6 bases from J; junction bases left unmatched: 11. CDR3 length equals 15 residues. CDR1 and CDR2 (germline): SQVTM, ANQGSEA.

There are many counts of this clonotype. This chain joins TRBV20-1 and TRBJ1-1; D is undetermined. The CDR3 runs to 11 residues. The V gene lost 0 bases and the J gene lost 11 bases, with 10 bases spanning the gap. Germline V CDR1 and CDR2: DFQATT, SNEGSKA (reference sequence). In DNA form, the CDR3 reads TGCAGTGCTAGAGATCGCGATGCGGCTTTCTTT. Translated, it gives CSARDRDAAFF.

The J gene is TRBJ1-2, the V gene TRBV20-1, with 9 positions matching TRBD1. The CDR3 loop spans 14 amino acids. V was pared by 1 base and J by 7 bases, with 7 bases of the junction left unmatched. The germline gives CDR1 DFQATT, CDR2 SNEGSKA (reference sequence). This CDR3 is CSARVRQGVSGYTF. As DNA, the CDR3 is TGCAGTGCTAGAGTCAGACAGGGGGTCTCTGGCTACACCTTC.

The gene calls are TRBV20-1 and TRBJ2-6; 7 bases map to TRBD1. This CDR3 spans 20 amino acids. Unmatched junction bases numbered 14, after V lost 0 bases and J lost 0 bases. CDR1 DFQATT and CDR2 SNEGSKA come from the germline V gene (reference sequence). The CDR3 spells CSARDKWPRQGFSGANVLTF. CDR3 DNA: TGCAGTGCTAGAGATAAGTGGCCGCGACAGGGATTCTCTGGGGCCAACGTCCTGACTTTC.

This chain links TRBV28 with TRBJ2-6, with D perhaps TRBD2 (6 bases). Between the trimmed V and J ends, which lost 2 bases and 2 bases, there was a span of 10 bases. Per the germline V gene, CDR1 is MDHEN and CDR2 is SYDVKM. This CDR3 comprises 16 residues. Here the CDR3 reads CASSLGGPPGANVLTF. CDR3 coding DNA: TGTGCCAGCAGTTTAGGAGGGCCTCCTGGGGCCAACGTCCTGACTTTC.

This chain joins TRBV15 and TRBJ1-5; D is possibly TRBD1 (5 bases). Trimming took 0 bases from V and 3 from J, leaving 21 bases between them. The CDR3 contains 19 residues. The germline gives CDR1 LNHNV, CDR2 YYDKDF (reference sequence). This CDR3 reads CATSRDRSPLGATNQPQHF. The CDR3 DNA follows: TGTGCCACCAGCAGAGATCGATCACCACTAGGGGCAACCAATCAGCCCCAGCATTTT.

Details on this clonotype: This may come from a read error, since a much larger clone is one base off. This chain links TRBV3-1 with TRBJ2-7; no clear D gene. CDR3 size: 14 residues. The V and J ends lost 1 base and 8 bases respectively, with 15 bases between them. Germline V gene data show CDR1 as LGHDT and CDR2 as YNNKEL (reference sequence). The CDR3 region has the DNA TGTGCCAGCAGCCAAGCGGGTAGGGAAGTACAGCAGTACTTC. It is translated as CASSQAGREVQQYF.

This clonotype has ten or more counts. The genes are TRBV5-5 and TRBJ2-3, with TRBD2 matching 10 bases. Germline lookup yields CDR1 SGHKS and CDR2 YYEKEE (reference sequence). This CDR3 is built from 17 residues. V lost 2 bases to trimming and J lost 8 bases; unmatched junction nucleotides: 14. This chain's CDR3 is CASSFAPIGLADATQYF. CDR3 sequence (DNA): TGTGCCAGCAGCTTTGCCCCGATCGGACTAGCGGACGCTACGCAGTATTTT.

This clonotype was recorded many times. J is TRBJ2-1 and V is TRBV11-2, with TRBD2 matching 11 bases. The CDR3 is 15 amino acids. In germline, CDR1 is SGHAT, CDR2 FQNNGV. Trimming at V came to 6 bases and at J to 7 bases, leaving 8 bases not matched to a gene. The CDR3 bases are TGTGCCAGCAGTTACACTAGCGGGAGAGGTAATGAGCAGTTCTTC. As protein: CASSYTSGRGNEQFF.

This clonotype showed up many times. J is TRBJ2-1 and V is TRBV5-1; possible D gene TRBD1, 6 bases. Germline loops: CDR1 SGHRS, CDR2 YFSETQ. The CDR3 has 15 residues. V lost 2 bases and J lost 5, with 14 bases in between. This CDR3 reads CASSFDGRGHNEQFF. The CDR3 nucleotides are TGCGCCAGCAGCTTCGATGGCAGGGGACACAATGAGCAGTTCTTC. Full variable domain (remainder filled in from reference TRBV5-1 and TRBJ2-1): KAGVTQTPRYLIKTRGQQVTLSCSPISGHRSVSWYQQTPGQGLQFLFEYFSETQRNKGNFPGRFSGRQFSNSRSEMNVSTLELGDSALYLCASSFDGRGHNEQFFGPGTRLTVL.

This clonotype was seen at least ten times. J is TRBJ2-4 and V is TRBV4-3; D gene ambiguous. The germline CDR1 and CDR2 sequences are LGHNA and YSLEER. V shed 1 base and J shed 5 bases, with 9 bases lying between them. This CDR3 is 14 amino acids long. The chain's CDR3 is CASSQAAGENIQYF. Here the CDR3 DNA reads TGCGCCAGCAGCCAAGCGGCAGGTGAAAACATTCAGTACTTC.

This clonotype was detected ten times or more. The chain has TRBV11-2 and TRBJ2-2, with D maybe TRBD1 (6 bases). The CDR3 is made up of 15 amino acids. V lost 3 bases and J lost 3, with 11 bases in between. Germline values: CDR1 SGHAT, CDR2 FQNNGV. CDR3: CASSFRDIYTGELFF. CDR3 DNA: TGTGCCAGCAGCTTCCGGGACATCTACACCGGGGAGCTGTTTTTT.

This clonotype was picked up a small number of times. This chain joins TRBV10-3 and TRBJ2-7; TRBD1 aligns across 12 bases. This CDR3 is 14 amino acids long. From germline, CDR1 is ENHRY and CDR2 SYGVKD. Trimming cost V 6 bases and J 5 bases; bases outside gene matches: 5. The CDR3 protein is CAISRGTGGDEQYF. CDR3 coding DNA: TGTGCCATCAGCCGCGGGACAGGGGGCGACGAGCAGTACTTC.

The chain couples TRBV6-5 to TRBJ2-7; 9 bases map to TRBD1. V shed 2 bases and J 6 bases; nucleotides not matched to a gene: 5. CDR1 MNHEY and CDR2 SVGAGI come from the germline V gene. This CDR3 has 14 residues. CDR3 DNA sequence: TGTGCCAGCAGTTACGGGACAGGGTCCGGCGAGCAGTACTTC. This translates into CASSYGTGSGEQYF.

This clonotype was observed at least ten times. The rearrangement joins TRBV10-3 to TRBJ2-5, with 8 bases aligning to TRBD1. CDR3 size: 15 residues. The ends lost 3 bases at V and 6 bases at J; junction bases unmatched: 9. Germline V gives CDR1 ENHRY, CDR2 SYGVKD. CDR3 DNA: TGTGCCATCAGTGAAAGGGGCCAGGGGGCTCAGACCCAGTACTTC. Protein: CAISERGQGAQTQYF.

This clonotype was detected ten times or more. The chain employs TRBV20-1 and TRBJ1-5; D is perhaps TRBD1 (6 bases). CDR1 is DFQATT and CDR2 is SNEGSKA in the germline V gene (reference sequence). Trimming left V 6 bases short and J 0 bases short, with 15 bases between. This CDR3 has 15 amino acids. As DNA, the CDR3 is TGCAGTGCCTTACAGGGAACCGGTAGCAATCAGCCCCAGCATTTT. Translating it yields CSALQGTGSNQPQHF.

This chain connects TRBV7-2 to TRBJ1-1; weak D call: TRBD1 (6 bases). The V and J ends lost 5 bases and 3 bases respectively, with 19 bases between them. The CDR3 totals 16 residues. The V gene's germline CDR1 is SGHTA and CDR2 FQGNSA. The DNA of the CDR3 is TGTGCCAGCAGCCCATCAAAGACGACAGGAGACACTGAAGCTTTCTTT. It yields the protein CASSPSKTTGDTEAFF.

This clonotype was seen a few times. The genes are TRBV13 and TRBJ2-5; D call uncertain. Trimming cost V 5 bases and J 0 bases, with 25 bases left between them. This CDR3 has 19 residues. The germline V gene has CDR1 PRHDT and CDR2 FYEKMQ (reference sequence). CDR3 sequence (DNA): TGTGCCAGCAGCACGTTGGCGTCTACCCCCCTGAAGTACCAAGAGACCCAGTACTTC. Its translation is CASSTLASTPLKYQETQYF.